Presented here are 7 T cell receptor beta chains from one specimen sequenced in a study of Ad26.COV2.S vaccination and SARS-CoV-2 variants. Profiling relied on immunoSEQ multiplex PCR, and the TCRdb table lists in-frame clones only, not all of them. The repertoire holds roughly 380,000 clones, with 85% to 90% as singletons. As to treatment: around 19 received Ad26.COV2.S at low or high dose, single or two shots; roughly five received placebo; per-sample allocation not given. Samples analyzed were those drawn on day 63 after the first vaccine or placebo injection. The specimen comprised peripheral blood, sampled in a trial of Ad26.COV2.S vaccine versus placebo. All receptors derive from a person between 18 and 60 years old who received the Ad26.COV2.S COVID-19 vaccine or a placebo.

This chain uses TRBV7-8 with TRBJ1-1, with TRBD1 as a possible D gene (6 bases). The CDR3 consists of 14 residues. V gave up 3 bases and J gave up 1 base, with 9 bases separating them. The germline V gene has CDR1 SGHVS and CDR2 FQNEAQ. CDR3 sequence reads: CASSFGQKNTEAFF. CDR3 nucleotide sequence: TGTGCCAGCAGCTTTGGACAGAAGAACACTGAAGCTTTCTTT.

CDR3 region: CASSFDLAGAGIQYF. The CDR3 bases are TGTGCCAGCAGCTTCGATCTAGCGGGGGCGGGCATTCAGTACTTC. The J gene is TRBJ2-4, the V gene TRBV7-2; 10 nucleotides align to TRBD2. The junction had 8 bases not matched to a gene; V was cut back by 3 bases and J by 9 bases. The germline V gene has CDR1 SGHTA and CDR2 FQGNSA. The CDR3 sequence is 15 residues long. Combining the CDR3 with reference TRBV7-2 and TRBJ2-4 gives the whole variable domain GAGVSQSPSNKVTEKGKDVELRCDPISGHTALYWYRQSLGQGLEFLIYFQGNSAPDKSGLPSDRFSAERTGGSVSTLTIQRTQQEDSAVYLCASSFDLAGAGIQYFGAGTRLSVL.

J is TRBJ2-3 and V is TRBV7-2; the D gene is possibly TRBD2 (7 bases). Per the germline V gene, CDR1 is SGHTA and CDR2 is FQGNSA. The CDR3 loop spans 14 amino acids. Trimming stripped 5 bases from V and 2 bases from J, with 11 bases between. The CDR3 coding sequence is TGTGCCAGCAGCCGGGGGGCCGACACAGATACGCAGTATTTT. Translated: CASSRGADTDTQYF.

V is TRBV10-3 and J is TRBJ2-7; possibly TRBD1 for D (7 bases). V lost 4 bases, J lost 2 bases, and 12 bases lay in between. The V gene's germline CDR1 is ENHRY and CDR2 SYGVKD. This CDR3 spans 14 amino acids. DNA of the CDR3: TGTGCCATCAGTGCGCTCAGGGGGGCCTACGAGCAGTACTTC. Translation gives CAISALRGAYEQYF.

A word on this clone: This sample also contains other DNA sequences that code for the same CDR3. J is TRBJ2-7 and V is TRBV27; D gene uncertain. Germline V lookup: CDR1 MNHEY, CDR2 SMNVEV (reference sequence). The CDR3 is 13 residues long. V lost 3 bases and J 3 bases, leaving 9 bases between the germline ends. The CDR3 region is CASSLSQSYEQYF. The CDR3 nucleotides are TGTGCCAGCAGTTTGTCCCAAAGCTACGAGCAGTACTTC.

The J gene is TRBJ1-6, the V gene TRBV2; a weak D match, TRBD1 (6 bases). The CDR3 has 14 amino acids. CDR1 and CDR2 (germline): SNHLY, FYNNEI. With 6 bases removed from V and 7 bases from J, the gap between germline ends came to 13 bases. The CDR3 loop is CASSEQGGNSPLHF. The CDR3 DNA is TGTGCCAGCAGCGAACAGGGAGGCAATTCACCCCTCCACTTT.

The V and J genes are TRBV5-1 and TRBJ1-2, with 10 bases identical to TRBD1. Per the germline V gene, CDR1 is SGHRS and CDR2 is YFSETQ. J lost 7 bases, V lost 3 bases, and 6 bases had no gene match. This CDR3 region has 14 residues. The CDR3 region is CASSCGQGVCGYTF. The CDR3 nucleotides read TGCGCCAGCAGCTGCGGACAGGGGGTCTGTGGCTACACCTTC.